The 2 T cell receptor beta chains listed next were all sequenced from one sample in a study of human T cells and chemical hapten exposure. Time point meaning: patch test 3, about 24 weeks after DPC sensitization. Treatment here: therapeutic diphenylcyclopropenone sensitization with weekly scalp DPC. TCRdb reprocessed the RACE reads with MiXCR, giving one entry per CDR3 protein. The sample includes approximately 32,000 distinct CDR3 sequences, about 5% of them seen just once. The source was whole blood, collected in connection with sensitization to the hapten diphenylcyclopropenone (DPC). Source of these receptors: a man aged 25-45 years with alopecia areata. Some clones in this sample may be carry-over from other donors' samples.

In this sample, this clonotype turned up many times. The V and J genes are TRBV27 and TRBJ2-1; 13 positions agree with TRBD2. The junction had 10 bases not matched to a gene; V was cut back by 4 bases and J by 10 bases. Germline-derived CDR1 and CDR2 are MNHEY and SMNVEV (reference sequence). This CDR3 is 16 amino acids long. CDR3 protein: CASSSLVTGLAGEQFF. CDR3 DNA: TGTGCCAGCAGTTCCCTAGTCACGGGACTAGCGGGAGAGCAGTTCTTC.

In its sample, this clonotype was seen many times. The V call is TRBV6-1, the J call TRBJ1-1; 8 bases fit TRBD1. CDR3 size: 16 residues. From germline, CDR1 is MNHNS and CDR2 SASEGT. J gave up 4 bases and V 6 bases, and 13 bases lay outside the gene matches. The CDR3 DNA reads as TGTGCCAGCAGCCCATGGACAGGGACGAAGGGCACTGAAGCTTTCTTT. Encoded protein: CASSPWTGTKGTEAFF.